This TCR beta chain was identified in a study of Ad26.COV2.S vaccination and SARS-CoV-2 variants. Study details: Ad26.COV2.S was injected intramuscularly once or twice, 56 days apart.

Treatment indicated: 15 to 20 received Ad26.COV2.S at low or high dose, single or two shots; about 5 received placebo; per-sample allocation not given. Samples came from day 63 after the first vaccine or placebo injection. This adult donor, from Boston, was 18-55 years old. Assay used: immunoSEQ multiplex PCR; TCRdb lists only in-frame clones, some missing. Of around 370,000 clones listed, roughly 81% are singletons. V shed 3 bases, J shed 2 bases, and the junction held 7 bases outside the gene matches. CDR3 length: 16 amino acids. CDR1 is SEHNR and CDR2 is FQNEAQ in the germline V gene (reference sequence).

The gene calls are TRBV7-9 and TRBJ2-3, with 8 bases lining up with TRBD1. The receptor's source is a person aged 18-65 years who received the Ad26.COV2.S COVID-19 vaccine or a placebo. Sequenced here: peripheral blood, sampled in a trial of Ad26.COV2.S vaccine versus placebo. Here the CDR3 DNA reads TGTGCCAGCAGCTTTCGACAGGGGTCCCCCACAGATACGCAGTATTTT. Protein sequence: CASSFRQGSPTDTQYF.